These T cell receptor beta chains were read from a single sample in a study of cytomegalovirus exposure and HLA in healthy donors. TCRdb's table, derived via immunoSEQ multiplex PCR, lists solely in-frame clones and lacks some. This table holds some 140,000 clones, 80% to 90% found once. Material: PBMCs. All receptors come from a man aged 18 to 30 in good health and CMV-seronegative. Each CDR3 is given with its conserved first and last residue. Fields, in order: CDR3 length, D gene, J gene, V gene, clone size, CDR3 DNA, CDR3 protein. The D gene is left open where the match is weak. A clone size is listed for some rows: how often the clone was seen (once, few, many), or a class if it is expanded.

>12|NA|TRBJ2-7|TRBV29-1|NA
TGCAGCGTTGGGACTGGATCCTACGAGCAGTACTTC
CSVGTGSYEQYF
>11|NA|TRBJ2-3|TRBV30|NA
TGTGCCTGGAGTAATCTTGATACGCAGTATTTT
CAWSNLDTQYF
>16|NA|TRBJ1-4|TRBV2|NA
TGTGCCAGCAGTGAGTTGGTAGGGGCAACTAATGAAAAACTGTTTTTT
CASSELVGATNEKLFF
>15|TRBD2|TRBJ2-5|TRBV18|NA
TGTGCCAGCTCACCCTGGACTAGCGGGGAAGAGACCCAGTACTTC
CASSPWTSGEETQYF
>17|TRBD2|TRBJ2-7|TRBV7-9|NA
TGTGCCAGCAGCTTATCTAGCGGGGGCCCCTTCTCCTACGAGCAGTACTTC
CASSLSSGGPFSYEQYF
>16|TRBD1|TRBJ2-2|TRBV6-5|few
TGTGCCAGCAGTTACGGTCGGACAGGGATAACCGGGGAGCTGTTTTTT
CASSYGRTGITGELFF
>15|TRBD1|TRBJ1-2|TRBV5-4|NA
TGTGCCAGCAGCTTCCGGGACAGCCACCACTATGGCTACACCTTC
CASSFRDSHHYGYTF
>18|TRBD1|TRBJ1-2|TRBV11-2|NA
TGTGCCAGCAGCTTAGAGAGGAAGCGGAGGGGACAGGGCTATGGCTACACCTTC
CASSLERKRRGQGYGYTF
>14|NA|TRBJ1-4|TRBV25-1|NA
TGTGCCAGCAGGGCCGAGGGGGATAATGAAAAACTGTTTTTT
CASRAEGDNEKLFF
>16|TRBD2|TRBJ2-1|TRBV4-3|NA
TGCGCCAGCAGCCAACTTGATCTAGCGGATTACAATGAGCAGTTCTTC
CASSQLDLADYNEQFF
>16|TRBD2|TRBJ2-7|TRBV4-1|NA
TGCGCCAGCAGCCAGTCTAGCGGTGGGGTTTCCTACGAGCAGTACTTC
CASSQSSGGVSYEQYF
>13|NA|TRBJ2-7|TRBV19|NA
TGTGCCAGTAGTACACCGTCAGGGCGCGAGCAGTACTTC
CASSTPSGREQYF
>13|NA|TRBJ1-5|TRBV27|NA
TGTGCCAGCAGCCTGGGGGGGAGTCAGCCCCAGCATTTT
CASSLGGSQPQHF
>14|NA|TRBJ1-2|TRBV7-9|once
TGTGCCAGCAGCTTTTCCTCGCCAGGGGACGGCTACACCTTC
CASSFSSPGDGYTF
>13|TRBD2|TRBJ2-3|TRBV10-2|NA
TGCGCCAGCAGCGTACCGGGACTAGGTACGCAGTATTTT
CASSVPGLGTQYF
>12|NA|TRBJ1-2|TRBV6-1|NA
TGTGCCACCTCCATTACGGGCTATGGCTACACCTTC
CATSITGYGYTF
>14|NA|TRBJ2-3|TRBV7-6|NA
TGTGCCAGCAGCTTAGGGTACTCCACAGATACGCAGTATTTT
CASSLGYSTDTQYF
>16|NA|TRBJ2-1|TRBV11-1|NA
TGTGCCAGCAGCCCAATGGAGGGAATTTCCTACAATGAGCAGTTCTTC
CASSPMEGISYNEQFF
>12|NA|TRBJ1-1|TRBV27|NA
TGTGCCAGCAGCACAATTTCTGATGAAGCTTTCTTT
CASSTISDEAFF
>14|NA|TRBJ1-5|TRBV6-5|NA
TGTGCCAGCAGCAACCGGGGGGCCGGGCAGCCCCAGCATTTT
CASSNRGAGQPQHF
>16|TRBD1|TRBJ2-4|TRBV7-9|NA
TGTGCCAGCAGCCCAGGGGACAGGGAGGCCAAAAACATTCAGTACTTC
CASSPGDREAKNIQYF
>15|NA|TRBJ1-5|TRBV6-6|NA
TGTGCCAGCAGTTCGGGACACTATAGCAATCAGCCCCAGCATTTT
CASSSGHYSNQPQHF
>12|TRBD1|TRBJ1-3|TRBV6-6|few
TGTGCCAGCAGTTCGGGACAGGGGACCATATATTTT
CASSSGQGTIYF
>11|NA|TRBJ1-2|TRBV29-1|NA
TGCAGCGTTCAGGGCAACTATGGCTACACCTTC
CSVQGNYGYTF
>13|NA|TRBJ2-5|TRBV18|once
TGTGCCAGCTCACCTGACAGGCAAGAGACCCAGTACTTC
CASSPDRQETQYF
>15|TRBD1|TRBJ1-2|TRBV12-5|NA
TGTGCTAGTGGTTTGAGGGCAGGGGGCTTTTATGGCTACACCTTC
CASGLRAGGFYGYTF
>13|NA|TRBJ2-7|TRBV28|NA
TGTGCCAGCAGTCCAAGACAGCCGCTTGGGGAGTACTTC
CASSPRQPLGEYF
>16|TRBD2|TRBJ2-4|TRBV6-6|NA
TGTGCCAGCACTCAACTCGCGGGAGGAGCCAAAAACATTCAGTACTTC
CASTQLAGGAKNIQYF
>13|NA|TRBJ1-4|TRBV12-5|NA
TGTGCTAGTGGTAACCGAGGGAATGAAAAACTGTTTTTT
CASGNRGNEKLFF
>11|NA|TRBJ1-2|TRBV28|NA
TGTGCCAGCAGTTTATTCGATGGCTACACCTTC
CASSLFDGYTF
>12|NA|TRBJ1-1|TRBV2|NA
TGTGCCAGCAAGCAGGGGAACACTGAAGCTTTCTTT
CASKQGNTEAFF
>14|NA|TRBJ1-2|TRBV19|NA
TGTGCCAGTAGTAAGCCCCCGGGGGGAGATGGCTACACCTTC
CASSKPPGGDGYTF
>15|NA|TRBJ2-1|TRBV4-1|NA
TGCGCCAGCAGCCAAGTCCTACTACTTAACAATGAGCAGTTCTTC
CASSQVLLLNNEQFF
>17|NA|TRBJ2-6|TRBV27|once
TGTGCCAGCAGTTTATACGTGGCCAACTCTGGGGCCAACGTCCTGACTTTC
CASSLYVANSGANVLTF
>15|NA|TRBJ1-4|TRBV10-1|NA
TGCGCCAGCGGCCCCGGGGGGGGCGGTGGTGAAAAACTGTTTTTT
CASGPGGGGGEKLFF